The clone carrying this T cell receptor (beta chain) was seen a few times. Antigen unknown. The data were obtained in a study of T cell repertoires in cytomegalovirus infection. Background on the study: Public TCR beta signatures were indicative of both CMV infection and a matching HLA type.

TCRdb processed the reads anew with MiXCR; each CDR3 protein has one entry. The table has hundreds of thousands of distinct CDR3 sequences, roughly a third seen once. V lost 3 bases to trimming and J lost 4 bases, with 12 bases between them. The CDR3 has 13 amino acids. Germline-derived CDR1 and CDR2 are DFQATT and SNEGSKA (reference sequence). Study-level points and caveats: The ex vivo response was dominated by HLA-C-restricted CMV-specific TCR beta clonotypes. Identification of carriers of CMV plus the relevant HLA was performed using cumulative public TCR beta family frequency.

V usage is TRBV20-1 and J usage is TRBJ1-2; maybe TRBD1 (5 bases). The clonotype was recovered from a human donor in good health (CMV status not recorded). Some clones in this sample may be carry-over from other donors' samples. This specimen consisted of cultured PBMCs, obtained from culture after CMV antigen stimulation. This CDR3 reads CSARSGDSYGYTF. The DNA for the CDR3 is TGCAGTGCTAGGTCGGGGGATAGCTATGGCTACACCTTC.